The following is a T cell receptor beta chain sequence with its context. For the second PCR, which ran for about 7 to 12 cycles, a sample-barcoded 5' primer and a J-beta primer mix were used. Sequencing of every sample gave 3 million or more CDR3-containing paired-end reads. Using its own MiXCR run on the 5' RACE reads, TCRdb lists one record per CDR3 protein. The sample includes over 600,000 distinct CDR3 sequences, about 46% of them seen just once. The sample originates from a study of blood T cells in healthy people across ages. The CDR3 sequence is 14 residues long. Per the germline V gene, CDR1 is MNHEY and CDR2 is SMNVEV (reference sequence). Trimming took 6 bases from V and 4 from J, leaving 16 bases between them.

The chain combines TRBV27 with TRBJ2-7; D unclear. The TCR originated in a man older than 75 in good health. The sequencing sample was made of blood. The CDR3, as DNA: TGTGCCAGCAGGGGGTGGAGCCTAGGTTACGAGCAGTACTTC. Its translation is CASRGWSLGYEQYF.